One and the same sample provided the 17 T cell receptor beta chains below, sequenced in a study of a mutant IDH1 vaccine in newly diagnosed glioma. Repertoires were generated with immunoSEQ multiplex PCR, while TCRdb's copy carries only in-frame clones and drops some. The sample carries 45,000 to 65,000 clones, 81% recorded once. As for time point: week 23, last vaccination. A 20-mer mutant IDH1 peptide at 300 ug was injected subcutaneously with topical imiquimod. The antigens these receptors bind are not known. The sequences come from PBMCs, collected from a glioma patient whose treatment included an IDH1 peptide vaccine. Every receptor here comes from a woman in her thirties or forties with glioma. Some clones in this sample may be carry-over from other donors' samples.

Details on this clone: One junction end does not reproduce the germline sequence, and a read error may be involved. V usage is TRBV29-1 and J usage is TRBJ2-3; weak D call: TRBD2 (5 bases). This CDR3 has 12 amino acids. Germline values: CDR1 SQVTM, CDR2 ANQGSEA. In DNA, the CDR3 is TGCAGCCTTGACGGGGGCACAGATACGCAGTATTTT. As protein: CSLDGGTDTQYF.

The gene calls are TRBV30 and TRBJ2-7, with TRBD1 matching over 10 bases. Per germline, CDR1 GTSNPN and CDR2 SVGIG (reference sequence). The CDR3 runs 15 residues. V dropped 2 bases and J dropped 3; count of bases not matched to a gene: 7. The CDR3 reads CAWSPRRDRGYEQYF. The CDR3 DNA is TGTGCCTGGAGTCCTCGCCGGGACAGGGGCTACGAGCAGTACTTC. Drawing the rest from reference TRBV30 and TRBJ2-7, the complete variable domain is SQTIHQWPATLVQPVGSPLSLECTVEGTSNPNLYWYRQAAGRGLQLLFYSVGIGQISSEVPQNLSASRPQDRQFILSSKKLLLSDSGFYLCAWSPRRDRGYEQYFGPGTRLTVT.

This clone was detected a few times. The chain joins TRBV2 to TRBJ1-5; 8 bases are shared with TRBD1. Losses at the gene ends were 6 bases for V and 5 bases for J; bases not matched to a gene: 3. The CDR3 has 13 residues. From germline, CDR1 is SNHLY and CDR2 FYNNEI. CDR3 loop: CASRQDRDQPQHF. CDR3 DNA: TGTGCCAGCAGGCAGGACAGGGATCAGCCCCAGCATTTT.

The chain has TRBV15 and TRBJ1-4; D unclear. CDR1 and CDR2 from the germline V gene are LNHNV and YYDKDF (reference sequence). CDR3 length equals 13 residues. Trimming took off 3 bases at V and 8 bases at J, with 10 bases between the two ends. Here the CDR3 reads CATSRASVEKLFF. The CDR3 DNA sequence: TGTGCCACCAGCAGGGCGTCCGTAGAAAAACTGTTTTTT. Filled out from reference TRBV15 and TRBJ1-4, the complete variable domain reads DAMVIQNPRYQVTQFGKPVTLSCSQTLNHNVMYWYQQKSSQAPKLLFHYYDKDFNNEADTPDNFQSRRPNTSFCFLDIRSPGLGDTAMYLCATSRASVEKLFFGSGTQLSVL.

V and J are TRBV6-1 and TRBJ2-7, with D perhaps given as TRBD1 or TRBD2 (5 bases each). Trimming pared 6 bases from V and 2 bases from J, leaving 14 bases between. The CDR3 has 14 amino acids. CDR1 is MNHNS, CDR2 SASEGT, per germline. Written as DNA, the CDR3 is TGTGCCAGCAGACCCGGGACGGTCGCCTACGAGCAGTACTTC. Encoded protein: CASRPGTVAYEQYF.

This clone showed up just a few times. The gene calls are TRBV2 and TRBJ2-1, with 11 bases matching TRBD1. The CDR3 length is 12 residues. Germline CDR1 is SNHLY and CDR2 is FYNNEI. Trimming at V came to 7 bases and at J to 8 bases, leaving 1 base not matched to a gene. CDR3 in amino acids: CASKGQGDEQFF. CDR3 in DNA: TGTGCCAGCAAGGGACAGGGGGATGAGCAGTTCTTC.

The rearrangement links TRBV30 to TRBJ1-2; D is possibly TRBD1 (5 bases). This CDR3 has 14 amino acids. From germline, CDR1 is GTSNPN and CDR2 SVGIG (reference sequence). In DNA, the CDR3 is TGTGCGCAAAACGGGGGGTCGGCTAGCTATGGCTACACCTTC. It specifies CAQNGGSASYGYTF.

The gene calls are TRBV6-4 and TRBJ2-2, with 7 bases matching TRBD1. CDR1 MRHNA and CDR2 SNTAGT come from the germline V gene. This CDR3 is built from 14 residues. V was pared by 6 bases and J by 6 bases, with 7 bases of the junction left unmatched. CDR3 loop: CASRADRSAGELFF. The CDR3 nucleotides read TGTGCCAGCAGAGCGGACAGGTCCGCCGGGGAGCTGTTTTTT.

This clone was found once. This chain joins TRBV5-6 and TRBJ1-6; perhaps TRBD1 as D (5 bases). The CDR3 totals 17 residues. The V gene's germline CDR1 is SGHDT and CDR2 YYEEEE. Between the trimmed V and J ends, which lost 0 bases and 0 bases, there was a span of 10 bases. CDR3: CASSLGRASSYNSPLHF. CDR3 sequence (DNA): TGTGCCAGCAGCTTGGGCAGGGCCAGCTCCTATAATTCACCCCTCCACTTT.

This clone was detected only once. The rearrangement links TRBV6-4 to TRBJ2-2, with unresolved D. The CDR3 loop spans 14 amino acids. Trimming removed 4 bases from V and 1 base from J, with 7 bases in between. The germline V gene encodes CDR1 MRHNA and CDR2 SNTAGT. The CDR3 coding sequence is TGTGCCAGCAGTGTGTTCGGGAACACCGGGGAGCTGTTTTTT. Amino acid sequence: CASSVFGNTGELFF.

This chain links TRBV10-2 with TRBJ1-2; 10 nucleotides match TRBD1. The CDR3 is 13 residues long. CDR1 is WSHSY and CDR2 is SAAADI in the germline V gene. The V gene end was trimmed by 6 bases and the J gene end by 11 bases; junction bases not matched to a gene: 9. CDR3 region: CASSPGTGVVYTF. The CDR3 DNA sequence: TGCGCCAGCAGCCCCGGGACAGGGGTGGTATACACCTTC.

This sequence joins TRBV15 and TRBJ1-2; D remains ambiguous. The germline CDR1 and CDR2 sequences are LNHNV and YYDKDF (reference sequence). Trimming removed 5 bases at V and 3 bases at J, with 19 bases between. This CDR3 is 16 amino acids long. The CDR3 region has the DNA TGTGCCACCAGCCCCGTGGATGAGGGCCTCCACTATGGCTACACCTTC. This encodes CATSPVDEGLHYGYTF.

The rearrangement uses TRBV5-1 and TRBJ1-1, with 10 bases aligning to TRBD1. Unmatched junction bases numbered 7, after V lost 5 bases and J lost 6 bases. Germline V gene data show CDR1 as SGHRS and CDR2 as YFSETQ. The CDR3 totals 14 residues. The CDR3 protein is CASRSGTGAPEAFF. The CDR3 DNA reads TGCGCCAGCAGATCCGGGACAGGGGCTCCTGAAGCTTTCTTT. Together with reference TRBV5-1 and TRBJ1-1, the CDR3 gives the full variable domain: KAGVTQTPRYLIKTRGQQVTLSCSPISGHRSVSWYQQTPGQGLQFLFEYFSETQRNKGNFPGRFSGRQFSNSRSEMNVSTLELGDSALYLCASRSGTGAPEAFFGQGTRLTVV.

The CDR3 DNA sequence: TGTGCCAGCAGCTTAGTCGGGTTAGCGTACGCCTACGAGCAGTACTTC. Protein product: CASSLVGLAYAYEQYF. The V gene is TRBV7-6, the J gene TRBJ2-7, with D possibly being TRBD2 (5 bases). V was pared by 1 base and J by 2 bases, with 15 bases between. The germline gives CDR1 SGHVS, CDR2 FNYEAQ. The CDR3 sequence is 16 residues long.

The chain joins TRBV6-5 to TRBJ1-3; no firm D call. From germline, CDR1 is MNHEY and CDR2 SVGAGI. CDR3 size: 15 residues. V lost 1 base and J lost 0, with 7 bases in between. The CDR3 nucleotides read TGTGCCAGCAGTTACTACGGATTCTCTGGAAACACCATATATTTT. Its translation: CASSYYGFSGNTIYF.

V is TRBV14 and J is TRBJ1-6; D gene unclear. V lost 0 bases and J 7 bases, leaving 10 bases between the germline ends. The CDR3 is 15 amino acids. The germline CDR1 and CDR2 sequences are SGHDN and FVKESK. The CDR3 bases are TGTGCCAGCAGCCAAGATCCGTGGAAAAATTCACCCCTCCACTTT. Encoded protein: CASSQDPWKNSPLHF.

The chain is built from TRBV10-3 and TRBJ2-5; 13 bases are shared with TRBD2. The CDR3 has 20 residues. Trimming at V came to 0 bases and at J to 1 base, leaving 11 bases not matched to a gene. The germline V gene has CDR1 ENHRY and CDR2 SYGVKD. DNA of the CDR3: TGTGCCATCAGTGAGTCGCGGACTAGCGGGGGACCCCGATTCCAAGAGACCCAGTACTTC. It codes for CAISESRTSGGPRFQETQYF.